This T cell receptor beta chain was captured by sequencing in a study of blood T cell repertoires in COVID-19. About the study: Collection of acute and convalescent COVID-19 samples took place in the United States, Italy and Spain. T cells, B-cell-depleted T cells, or PBMCs supplied cDNA or gDNA.

In the original processing: Reference gene primers were amplified, and this amplification served to estimate nucleated cell counts. Measured with immunoSEQ multiplex PCR; TCRdb has only the in-frame clones, and not every one. The V and J calls and clone size were taken over from that table, and D and trimming were inferred from the DNA. The data show some 90,000 clones, around 80% seen once. This CDR3 contains 16 residues. Trimming removed 4 bases from V and 5 bases from J, with 16 bases in between. From germline, CDR1 is KGHDR and CDR2 SFDVKD. The material sequenced was peripheral blood. The chain has TRBV24-1 and TRBJ2-2, with D possibly TRBD2 on 6 matching bases. This receptor was obtained from a human donor in a cohort sampled during active COVID-19. CDR3 sequence: CATSDPGLVETGELFF. Written as DNA, the CDR3 is TGTGCCACCAGTGACCCGGGACTCGTTGAGACCGGGGAGCTGTTTTTT.